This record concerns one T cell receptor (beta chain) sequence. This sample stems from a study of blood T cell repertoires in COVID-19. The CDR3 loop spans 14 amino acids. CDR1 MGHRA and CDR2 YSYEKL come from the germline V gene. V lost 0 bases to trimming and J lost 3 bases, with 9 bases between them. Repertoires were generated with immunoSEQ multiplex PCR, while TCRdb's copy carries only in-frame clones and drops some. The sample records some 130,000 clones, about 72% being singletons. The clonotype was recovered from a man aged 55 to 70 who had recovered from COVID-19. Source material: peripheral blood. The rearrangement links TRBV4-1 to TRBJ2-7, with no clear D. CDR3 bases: TGCGCCAGCAGCCAAGAGGGCCTTAACTACGAGCAGTACTTC. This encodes CASSQEGLNYEQYF.